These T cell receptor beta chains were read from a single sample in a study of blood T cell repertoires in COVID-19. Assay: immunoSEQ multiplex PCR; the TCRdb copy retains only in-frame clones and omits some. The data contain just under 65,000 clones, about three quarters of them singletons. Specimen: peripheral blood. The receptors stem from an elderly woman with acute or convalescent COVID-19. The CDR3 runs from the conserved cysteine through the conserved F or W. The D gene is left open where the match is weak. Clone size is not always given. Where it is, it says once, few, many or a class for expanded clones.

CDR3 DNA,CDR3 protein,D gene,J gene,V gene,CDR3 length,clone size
TGTGCCAGCTCACAGGGACAGGGACACACTGAAGCTTTCTTT,CASSQGQGHTEAFF,TRBD1,TRBJ1-1,TRBV18,14,-
TGTGCCAGCAGCTTATCAGCAGGAGCGGGTCAGCCCCAGCATTTT,CASSLSAGAGQPQHF,-,TRBJ1-5,TRBV7-2,15,-
TGTGCCAGTAGTATAAGTAGTGGGAACACTGAAGCTTTCTTT,CASSISSGNTEAFF,-,TRBJ1-1,TRBV19,14,-
TGCGCCAGCAGCCCCGAAGCGGGAAGGGGAGATACGCAGTATTTT,CASSPEAGRGDTQYF,TRBD2,TRBJ2-3,TRBV4-1,15,many
TGTGCCAGTAAGTCCCCAGGGTCCCCTATGAACACTGAAGCTTTCTTT,CASKSPGSPMNTEAFF,-,TRBJ1-1,TRBV19,16,-
TGTGCCAGCAGCTGGTCTAGGCACAATGAGCAGTTCTTC,CASSWSRHNEQFF,-,TRBJ2-1,TRBV5-5,13,-
TGTGCCAGCAGTTTCCCAGGACTGGGCTACACCTTC,CASSFPGLGYTF,-,TRBJ1-2,TRBV12-3/TRBV12-4,12,-
TGCGCCAGCACCCAGCGGGGGATTAACACCGGGGAGCTGTTTTTT,CASTQRGINTGELFF,TRBD2,TRBJ2-2,TRBV5-1,15,-
TGCAGCGCCCGGGACTTCCTGGAGACCCAGTACTTC,CSARDFLETQYF,-,TRBJ2-5,TRBV29-1,12,-
TGCGCCAGCAGCCAAGTTTTACAGAGCCCTAATGGCTACACCTTC,CASSQVLQSPNGYTF,-,TRBJ1-2,TRBV4-1,15,-